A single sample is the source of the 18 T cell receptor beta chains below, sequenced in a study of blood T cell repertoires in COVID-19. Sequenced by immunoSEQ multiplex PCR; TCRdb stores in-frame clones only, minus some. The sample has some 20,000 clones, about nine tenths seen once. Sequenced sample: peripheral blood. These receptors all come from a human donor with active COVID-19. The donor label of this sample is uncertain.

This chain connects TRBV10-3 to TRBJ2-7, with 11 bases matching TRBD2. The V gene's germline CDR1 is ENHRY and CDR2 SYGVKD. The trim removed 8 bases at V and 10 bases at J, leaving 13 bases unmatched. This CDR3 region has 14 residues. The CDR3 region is CAIFSGGADREQYF. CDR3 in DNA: TGTGCCATCTTTAGCGGGGGGGCGGATAGAGAACAGTACTTC.

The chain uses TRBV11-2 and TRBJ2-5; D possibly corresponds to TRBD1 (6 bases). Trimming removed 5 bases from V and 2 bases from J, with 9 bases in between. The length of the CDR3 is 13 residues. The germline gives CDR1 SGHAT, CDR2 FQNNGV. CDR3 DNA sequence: TGTGCCAGCAGCCCGGACAGACAAGAGACCCAGTACTTC. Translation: CASSPDRQETQYF.

In DNA form, the CDR3 reads TGTGCCAGCAGCTTGAATTTATATTCGGACATCGACTATGGCTACACCTTC. It yields the protein CASSLNLYSDIDYGYTF. This chain joins TRBV5-4 and TRBJ1-2; possibly TRBD1 for D (5 bases). The germline gives CDR1 SGHNT, CDR2 YYREEE (reference sequence). The CDR3 covers 17 residues. V was cut by 1 base and J by 3 bases, with 19 bases left in between.

CDR3 sequence: CASSVAGTGNTIYF. The CDR3 nucleotides are TGTGCCAGCAGCGTAGCAGGGACTGGAAACACCATATATTTT. The chain is built from TRBV9 and TRBJ1-3, with D tentatively TRBD1 (5 bases). The CDR3 is 14 amino acids. CDR1 and CDR2 (germline): SGDLS, YYNGEE. V gave up 0 bases and J gave up 2 bases, with 6 bases separating them.

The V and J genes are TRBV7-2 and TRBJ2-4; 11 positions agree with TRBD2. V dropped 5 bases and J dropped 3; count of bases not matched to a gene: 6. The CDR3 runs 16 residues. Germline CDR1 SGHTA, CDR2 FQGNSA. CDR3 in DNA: TGTGCCAGCAGCATTAGCGGGGGGGCCCGCAAAAACATTCAGTACTTC. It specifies CASSISGGARKNIQYF.

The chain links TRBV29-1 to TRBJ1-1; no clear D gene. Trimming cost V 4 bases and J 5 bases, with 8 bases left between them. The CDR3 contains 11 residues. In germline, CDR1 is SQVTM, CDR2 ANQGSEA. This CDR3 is CSVGGGTEAFF. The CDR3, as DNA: TGCAGCGTTGGAGGTGGAACTGAAGCTTTCTTT.

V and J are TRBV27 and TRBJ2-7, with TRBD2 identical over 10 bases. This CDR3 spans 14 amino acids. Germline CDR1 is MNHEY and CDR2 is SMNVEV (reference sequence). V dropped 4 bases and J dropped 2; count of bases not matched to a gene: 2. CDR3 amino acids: CASSWTSGTYEQYF. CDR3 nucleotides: TGTGCCAGCAGTTGGACTAGCGGAACCTACGAGCAGTACTTC.

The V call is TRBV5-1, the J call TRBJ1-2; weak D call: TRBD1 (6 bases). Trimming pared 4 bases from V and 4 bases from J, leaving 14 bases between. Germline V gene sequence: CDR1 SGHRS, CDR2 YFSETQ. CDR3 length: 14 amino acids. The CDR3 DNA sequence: TGCGCCAGCAGCCCGAATCCGGACAGCTATGGCTACACCTTC. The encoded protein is CASSPNPDSYGYTF. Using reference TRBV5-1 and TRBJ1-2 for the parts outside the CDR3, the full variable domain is KAGVTQTPRYLIKTRGQQVTLSCSPISGHRSVSWYQQTPGQGLQFLFEYFSETQRNKGNFPGRFSGRQFSNSRSEMNVSTLELGDSALYLCASSPNPDSYGYTFGSGTRLTVV.

The CDR3 spells CASSPRGRQFF. The CDR3, as DNA: TGTGCCAGCAGCCCTAGGGGGAGGCAGTTCTTC. This chain links TRBV28 with TRBJ2-1, with D tentatively TRBD1 (6 bases). Trimming left V 6 bases short and J 12 bases short, with 12 bases between. This CDR3 contains 11 residues. Germline V gene sequence: CDR1 MDHEN, CDR2 SYDVKM.

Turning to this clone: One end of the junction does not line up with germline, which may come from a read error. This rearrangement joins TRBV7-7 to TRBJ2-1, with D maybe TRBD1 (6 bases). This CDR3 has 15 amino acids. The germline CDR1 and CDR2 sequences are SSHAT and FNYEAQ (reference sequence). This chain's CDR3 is CASSLATGQYNEQFF. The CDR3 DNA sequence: TGTGCTAGCAGCTTAGCTACAGGGCAGTACAATGAGCAGTTCTTC.

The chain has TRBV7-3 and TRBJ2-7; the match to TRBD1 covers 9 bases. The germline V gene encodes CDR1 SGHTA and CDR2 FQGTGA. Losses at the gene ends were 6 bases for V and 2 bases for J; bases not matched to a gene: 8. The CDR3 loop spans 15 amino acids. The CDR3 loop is CASRKGGTGPYEQYF. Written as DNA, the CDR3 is TGTGCCAGCAGGAAAGGCGGGACAGGGCCCTACGAGCAGTACTTC.

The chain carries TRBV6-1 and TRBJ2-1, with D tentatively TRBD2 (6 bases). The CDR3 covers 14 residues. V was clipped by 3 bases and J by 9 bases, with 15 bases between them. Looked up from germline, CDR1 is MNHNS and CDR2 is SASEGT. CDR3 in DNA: TGTGCCAGCAGTGACGTCGGCGGGGCTGGTGAGCAGTTCTTC. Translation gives CASSDVGGAGEQFF.

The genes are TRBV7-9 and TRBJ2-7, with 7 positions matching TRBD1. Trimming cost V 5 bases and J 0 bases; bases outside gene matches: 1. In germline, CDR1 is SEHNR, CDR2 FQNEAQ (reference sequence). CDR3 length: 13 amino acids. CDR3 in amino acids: CASSRTGSYEQYF. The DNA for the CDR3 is TGTGCCAGCAGCCGGACAGGCTCCTACGAGCAGTACTTC.

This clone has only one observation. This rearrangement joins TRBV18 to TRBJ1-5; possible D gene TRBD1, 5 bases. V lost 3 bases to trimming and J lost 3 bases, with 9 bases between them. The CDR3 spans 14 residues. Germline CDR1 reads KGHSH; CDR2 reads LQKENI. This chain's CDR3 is CASSPKDTNQPQHF. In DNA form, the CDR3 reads TGTGCCAGCTCACCTAAGGACACCAATCAGCCCCAGCATTTT.

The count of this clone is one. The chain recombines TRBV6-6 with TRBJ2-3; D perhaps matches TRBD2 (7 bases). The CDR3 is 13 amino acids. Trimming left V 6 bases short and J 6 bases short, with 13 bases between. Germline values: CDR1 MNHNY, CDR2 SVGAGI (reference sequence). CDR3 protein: CASRGGLSDTQYF. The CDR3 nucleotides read TGTGCCAGCAGGGGGGGGCTCTCCGATACGCAGTATTTT.

CDR3 sequence: CASSLVPGDTEAFF. The CDR3 DNA reads TGCGCCAGCAGCTTGGTCCCGGGGGACACTGAAGCTTTCTTT. This chain connects TRBV5-1 to TRBJ1-1; tentative D call: TRBD1 (5 bases). Germline values: CDR1 SGHRS, CDR2 YFSETQ. The CDR3 totals 14 residues. V was cut by 0 bases and J by 3 bases, with 9 bases left in between. Full variable domain (missing parts from reference TRBV5-1 and TRBJ1-1): KAGVTQTPRYLIKTRGQQVTLSCSPISGHRSVSWYQQTPGQGLQFLFEYFSETQRNKGNFPGRFSGRQFSNSRSEMNVSTLELGDSALYLCASSLVPGDTEAFFGQGTRLTVV.

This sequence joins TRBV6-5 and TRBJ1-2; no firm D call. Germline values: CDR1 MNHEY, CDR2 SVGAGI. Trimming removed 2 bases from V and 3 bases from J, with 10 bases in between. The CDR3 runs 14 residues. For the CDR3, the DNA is TGTGCCAGCAGTTACCCGGGGTCCGACTATGGCTACACCTTC. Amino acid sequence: CASSYPGSDYGYTF.

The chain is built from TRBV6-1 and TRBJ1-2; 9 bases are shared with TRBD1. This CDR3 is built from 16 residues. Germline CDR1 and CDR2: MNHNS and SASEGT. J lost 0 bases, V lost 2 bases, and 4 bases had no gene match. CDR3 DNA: TGTGCCAGCAGTGAAACAGGGGGCTATTCTAACTATGGCTACACCTTC. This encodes CASSETGGYSNYGYTF.